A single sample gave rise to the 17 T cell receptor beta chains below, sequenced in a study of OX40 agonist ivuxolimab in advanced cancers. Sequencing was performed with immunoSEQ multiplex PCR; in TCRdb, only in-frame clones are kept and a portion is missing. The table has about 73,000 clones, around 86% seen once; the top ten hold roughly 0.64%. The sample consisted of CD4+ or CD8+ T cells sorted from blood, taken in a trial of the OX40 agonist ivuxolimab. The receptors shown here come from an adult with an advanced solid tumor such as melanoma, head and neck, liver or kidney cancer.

CDR3 sequence reads: CASRGVGPGELFF. The CDR3 DNA is TGTGCCAGCAGAGGGGTGGGACCCGGGGAGCTGTTTTTT. V gene TRBV6-5 combines with J gene TRBJ2-2; D may match TRBD1 or TRBD2 (5 bases each). Germline values: CDR1 MNHEY, CDR2 SVGAGI. Deletions cut 6 bases from V and 6 bases from J, with 11 bases between. CDR3 length: 13 amino acids.

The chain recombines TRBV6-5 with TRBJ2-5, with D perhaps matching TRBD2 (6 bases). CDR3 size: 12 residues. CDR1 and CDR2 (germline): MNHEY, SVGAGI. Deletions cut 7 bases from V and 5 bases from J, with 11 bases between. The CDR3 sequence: CASMPGGETQYF. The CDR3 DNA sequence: TGTGCCAGCATGCCCGGGGGTGAGACCCAGTACTTC.

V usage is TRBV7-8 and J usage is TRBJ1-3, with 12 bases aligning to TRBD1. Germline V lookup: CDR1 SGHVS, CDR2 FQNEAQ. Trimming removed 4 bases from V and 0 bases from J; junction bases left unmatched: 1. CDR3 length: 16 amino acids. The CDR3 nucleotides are TGTGCCAGCAGCTGGGGACAGGGGGCCTCTGGAAACACCATATATTTT. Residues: CASSWGQGASGNTIYF.

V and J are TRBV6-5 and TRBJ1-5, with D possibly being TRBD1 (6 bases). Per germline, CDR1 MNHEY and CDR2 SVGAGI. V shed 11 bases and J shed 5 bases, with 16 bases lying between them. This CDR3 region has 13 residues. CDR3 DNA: TGTGCCTCCAGAGGCCGGGGGCATCAGCCCCAGCATTTT. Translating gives CASRGRGHQPQHF.

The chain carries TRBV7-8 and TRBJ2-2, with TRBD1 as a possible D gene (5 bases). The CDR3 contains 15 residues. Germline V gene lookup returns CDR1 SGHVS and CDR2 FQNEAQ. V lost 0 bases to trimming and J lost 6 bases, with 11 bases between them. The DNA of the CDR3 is TGTGCCAGCAGCTTAGCGCGTGGGGCCCCCGGGGAGCTGTTTTTT. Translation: CASSLARGAPGELFF.

CDR3 sequence: CAWSNVQSSTQYF. As DNA, the CDR3 is TGTGCCTGGAGCAACGTCCAGTCTAGTACCCAGTACTTC. This sequence joins TRBV30 and TRBJ2-5; the D is unclear. The V and J ends lost 3 bases and 8 bases respectively, with 16 bases between them. CDR1 is GTSNPN and CDR2 is SVGIG in the germline V gene (reference sequence). The CDR3 runs 13 residues.

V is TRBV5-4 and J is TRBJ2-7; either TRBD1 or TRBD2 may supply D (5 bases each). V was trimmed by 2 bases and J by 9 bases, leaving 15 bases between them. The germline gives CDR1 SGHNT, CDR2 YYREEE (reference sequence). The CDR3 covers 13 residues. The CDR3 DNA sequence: TGTGCCAGCAGCTTTACCGGGACCCAGAGGCAGTACTTC. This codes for CASSFTGTQRQYF.

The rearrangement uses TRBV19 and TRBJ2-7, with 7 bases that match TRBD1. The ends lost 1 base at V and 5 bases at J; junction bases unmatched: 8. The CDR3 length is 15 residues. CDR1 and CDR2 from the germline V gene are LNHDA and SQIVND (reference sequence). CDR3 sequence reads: CASSIGGTVGDEQYF. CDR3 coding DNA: TGTGCCAGTAGTATAGGGGGGACAGTCGGCGACGAGCAGTACTTC.

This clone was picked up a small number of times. CDR3 coding DNA: TGCGCCAGCAGCACGGACAGAAATTCACCCCTCCACTTT. Amino acids: CASSTDRNSPLHF. V is TRBV5-1 and J is TRBJ1-6, with D perhaps matching TRBD1 (6 bases). The germline CDR1 and CDR2 sequences are SGHRS and YFSETQ. The ends were cut back, 4 bases at V and 7 bases at J, with 9 bases in the middle. The CDR3 spans 13 residues.

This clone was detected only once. CDR3 region: CAWSPDANTGELFF. CDR3 bases: TGTGCCTGGTCCCCGGACGCGAACACCGGGGAGCTGTTTTTT. The chain is built from TRBV30 and TRBJ2-2, with D uncertain. Looked up from germline, CDR1 is GTSNPN and CDR2 is SVGIG (reference sequence). This CDR3 region has 14 residues. The V end lost 5 bases, the J end lost 0 bases, and 10 bases lay between the germline ends.

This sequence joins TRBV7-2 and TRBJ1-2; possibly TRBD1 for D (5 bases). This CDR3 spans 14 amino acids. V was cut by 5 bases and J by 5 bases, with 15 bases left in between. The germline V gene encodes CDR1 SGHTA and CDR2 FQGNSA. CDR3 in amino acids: CASSPQRTIYGYTF. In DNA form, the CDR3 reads TGTGCCAGCAGCCCTCAGAGGACAATTTATGGCTACACCTTC.

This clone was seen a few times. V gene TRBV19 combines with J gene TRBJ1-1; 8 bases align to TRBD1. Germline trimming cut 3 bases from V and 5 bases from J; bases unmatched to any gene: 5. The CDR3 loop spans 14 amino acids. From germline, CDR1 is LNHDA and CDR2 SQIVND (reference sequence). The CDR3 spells CASSIQGAGTEAFF. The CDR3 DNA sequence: TGTGCCAGTAGTATCCAGGGGGCTGGGACTGAAGCTTTCTTT. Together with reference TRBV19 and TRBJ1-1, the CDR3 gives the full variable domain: DGGITQSPKYLFRKEGQNVTLSCEQNLNHDAMYWYRQDPGQGLRLIYYSQIVNDFQKGDIAEGYSVSREKKESFPLTVTSAQKNPTAFYLCASSIQGAGTEAFFGQGTRLTVV.

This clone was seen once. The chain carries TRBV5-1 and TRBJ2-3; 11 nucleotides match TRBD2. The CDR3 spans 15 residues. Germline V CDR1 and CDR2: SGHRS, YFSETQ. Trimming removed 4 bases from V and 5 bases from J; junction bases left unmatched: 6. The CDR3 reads CASSLSGGEVDTQYF. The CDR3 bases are TGCGCCAGCAGCCTTAGCGGGGGGGAAGTAGATACGCAGTATTTT.

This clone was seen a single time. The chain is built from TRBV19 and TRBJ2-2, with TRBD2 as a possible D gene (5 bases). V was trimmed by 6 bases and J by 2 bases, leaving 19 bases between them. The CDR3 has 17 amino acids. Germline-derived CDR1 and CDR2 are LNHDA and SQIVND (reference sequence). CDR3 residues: CASSPSLGPGNTGELFF. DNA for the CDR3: TGTGCCAGTAGCCCGAGCCTTGGACCGGGAAACACCGGGGAGCTGTTTTTT.

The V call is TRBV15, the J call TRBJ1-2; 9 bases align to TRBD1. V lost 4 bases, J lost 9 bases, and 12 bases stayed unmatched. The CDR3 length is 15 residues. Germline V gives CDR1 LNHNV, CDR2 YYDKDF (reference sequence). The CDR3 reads CATSMDDRDRDSYTF. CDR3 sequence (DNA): TGTGCCACCAGCATGGATGACCGGGACAGGGACAGCTACACCTTC.

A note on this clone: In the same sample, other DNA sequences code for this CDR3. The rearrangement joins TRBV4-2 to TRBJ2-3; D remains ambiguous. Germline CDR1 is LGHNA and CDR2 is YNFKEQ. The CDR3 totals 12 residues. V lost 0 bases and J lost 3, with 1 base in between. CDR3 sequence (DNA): TGTGCCAGCAGCCAAGAAACAGATACGCAGTATTTT. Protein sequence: CASSQETDTQYF.

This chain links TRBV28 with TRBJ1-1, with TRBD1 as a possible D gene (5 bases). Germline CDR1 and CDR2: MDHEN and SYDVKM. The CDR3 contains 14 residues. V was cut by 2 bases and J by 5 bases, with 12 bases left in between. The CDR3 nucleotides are TGTGCCAGCAGTTTACTCGGGGAGGGGACTGAAGCTTTCTTT. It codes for CASSLLGEGTEAFF.